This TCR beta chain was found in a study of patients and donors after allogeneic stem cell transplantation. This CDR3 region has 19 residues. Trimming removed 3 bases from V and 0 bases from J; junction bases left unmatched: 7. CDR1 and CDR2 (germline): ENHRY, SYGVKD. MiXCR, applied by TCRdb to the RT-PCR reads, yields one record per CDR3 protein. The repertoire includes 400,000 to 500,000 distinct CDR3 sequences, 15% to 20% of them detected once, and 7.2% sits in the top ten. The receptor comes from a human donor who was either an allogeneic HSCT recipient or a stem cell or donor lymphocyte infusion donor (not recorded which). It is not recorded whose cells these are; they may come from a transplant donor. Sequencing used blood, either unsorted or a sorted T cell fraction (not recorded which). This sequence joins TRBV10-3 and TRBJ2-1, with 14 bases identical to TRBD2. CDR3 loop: CAISDTGTSGSPSYNEQFF. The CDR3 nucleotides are TGTGCCATCAGTGACACGGGGACTAGCGGGAGCCCCTCCTACAATGAGCAGTTCTTC.